Shown below are 22 T cell receptor beta chains from a single sample sequenced in a study of cytomegalovirus exposure and HLA in healthy donors. The PCR was carried out with 60 Vbeta primers and 13 Jbeta primers. TCRdb's copy holds only in-frame clones and misses some; the assay was immunoSEQ multiplex PCR. The sample contains 95,000 to 150,000 clones, just over 65% of which appear only once. Sequenced sample: PBMCs. The origin of the receptors is a man aged 18 to 30 in good health and CMV-seronegative.

This clone was recorded a few times. This chain joins TRBV7-6 and TRBJ1-5; 7 nucleotides align to TRBD1. CDR1 is SGHVS, CDR2 FNYEAQ, per germline. V lost 4 bases to trimming and J lost 2 bases; unmatched junction nucleotides: 2. This CDR3 spans 14 amino acids. The CDR3 reads CASSSGQGNQPQHF. In DNA, the CDR3 is TGTGCCAGCAGCTCCGGACAGGGCAATCAGCCCCAGCATTTT.

The V call is TRBV6-5, the J call TRBJ1-1; D is possibly TRBD1 (6 bases). CDR1 is MNHEY and CDR2 is SVGAGI in the germline V gene. Between the trimmed V and J ends, which lost 7 bases and 6 bases, there was a span of 21 bases. The CDR3 length is 15 residues. The CDR3 DNA is TGTGCCAGCAACCCACGGGGGGCACCAGACCCTGAAGCTTTCTTT. Translating it yields CASNPRGAPDPEAFF.

This clone appeared a few times. This chain links TRBV27 with TRBJ2-5; a possible D gene is TRBD1 (7 bases). V gave up 3 bases and J gave up 5 bases, with 19 bases separating them. Germline lookup yields CDR1 MNHEY and CDR2 SMNVEV (reference sequence). CDR3 length equals 16 residues. The DNA for the CDR3 is TGTGCCAGCAGTTTCCGGACAGGAGGGTTTAAGGAGACCCAGTACTTC. It translates to CASSFRTGGFKETQYF.

The chain employs TRBV13 and TRBJ2-1; the D gene is possibly TRBD1 (5 bases). With 5 bases removed from V and 3 bases from J, the gap between germline ends came to 11 bases. This CDR3 comprises 14 residues. Germline V gene data show CDR1 as PRHDT and CDR2 as FYEKMQ (reference sequence). CDR3 amino acids: CASSPETDYNEQFF. CDR3 coding DNA: TGTGCCAGCAGCCCTGAGACAGACTACAATGAGCAGTTCTTC.

The chain combines TRBV10-3 with TRBJ1-2; D may be TRBD1 (6 bases). V lost 4 bases and J 0 bases, leaving 12 bases between the germline ends. The CDR3 runs 15 residues. CDR1 ENHRY and CDR2 SYGVKD come from the germline V gene. Here the CDR3 reads CAISGTDSANYGYTF. The CDR3 DNA reads TGTGCCATCAGTGGGACAGATTCAGCTAACTATGGCTACACCTTC.

The chain is built from TRBV7-7 and TRBJ2-5; D may be TRBD2 (6 bases). Trimming removed 3 bases from V and 2 bases from J, with 10 bases in between. This CDR3 comprises 14 residues. CDR1 is SSHAT, CDR2 FNYEAQ, per germline (reference sequence). CDR3 in amino acids: CASSLAGPQETQYF. The CDR3 DNA reads as TGTGCCAGCAGCTTGGCGGGGCCTCAAGAGACCCAGTACTTC.

This chain joins TRBV5-4 and TRBJ2-1, with 8 bases that match TRBD2. The CDR3 is 12 amino acids. Germline V gene data show CDR1 as SGHNT and CDR2 as YYREEE (reference sequence). Germline trimming cut 4 bases from V and 9 bases from J; bases unmatched to any gene: 3. CDR3 sequence (DNA): TGTGCCAGCAGCGTGGGACTAGGTGAGCAGTTCTTC. Residues: CASSVGLGEQFF. The full variable domain, in which reference TRBV5-4 and TRBJ2-1 provide the parts outside the CDR3, is ETGVTQSPTHLIKTRGQQVTLRCSSQSGHNTVSWYQQALGQGPQFIFQYYREEENGRGNFPPRFSGLQFPNYSSELNVNALELDDSALYLCASSVGLGEQFFGPGTRLTVL.

The chain uses TRBV28 and TRBJ2-5, with TRBD2 matching over 7 bases. Germline V CDR1 and CDR2: MDHEN, SYDVKM. This CDR3 has 14 residues. The trim removed 4 bases at V and 5 bases at J, leaving 7 bases unmatched. The CDR3 is CASSSPTSTETQYF. Written as DNA, the CDR3 is TGTGCCAGCAGTTCTCCGACTAGCACGGAGACCCAGTACTTC.

This clone was found a few times. The rearrangement joins TRBV2 to TRBJ1-2, with TRBD1 identical over 9 bases. Germline V CDR1 and CDR2: SNHLY, FYNNEI. The V segment lost 6 bases and the J segment 9 bases; nucleotides outside the gene matches: 5. The CDR3 length is 12 residues. The CDR3: CASRGQGESYTF. CDR3 in DNA: TGTGCCAGCAGGGGACAGGGTGAGAGCTACACCTTC.

The V gene is TRBV7-9, the J gene TRBJ2-1, with D tentatively TRBD1 (6 bases). CDR1 SEHNR and CDR2 FQNEAQ come from the germline V gene (reference sequence). The CDR3 consists of 15 residues. V dropped 5 bases and J dropped 3 bases, with 14 bases sitting between them. DNA of the CDR3: TGTGCCAGCAGCCCCCAGGGGCTTTTCTACAATGAGCAGTTCTTC. The encoded protein is CASSPQGLFYNEQFF.

This chain joins TRBV14 and TRBJ2-7; D remains unclear. Trimming took 0 bases from V and 0 from J, leaving 9 bases between them. Germline values: CDR1 SGHDN, CDR2 FVKESK. This CDR3 has 15 amino acids. The chain's CDR3 is CASSQDLAVSYEQYF. In nucleotides, the CDR3 is TGTGCCAGCAGCCAAGATCTGGCGGTCTCCTACGAGCAGTACTTC.

This rearrangement joins TRBV7-9 to TRBJ2-5, with D perhaps TRBD1 (6 bases). The CDR3 has 13 residues. Trimming shortened V by 7 bases and J by 5 bases, and 14 bases separated the two germline ends. Germline values: CDR1 SEHNR, CDR2 FQNEAQ (reference sequence). For the CDR3, the DNA is TGTGCCAGCACCATGCAGGGGCGGGAGACCCAGTACTTC. Protein: CASTMQGRETQYF.

This rearrangement joins TRBV2 to TRBJ2-5; 8 nucleotides line up with TRBD1. J lost 2 bases, V lost 6 bases, and 14 bases had no gene match. The CDR3 spans 17 residues. Germline assignment: CDR1 SNHLY and CDR2 FYNNEI. The CDR3 nucleotides are TGTGCCAGCAGGAAGTTTCCTCGGGACAGGCTACAAGAGACCCAGTACTTC. It yields the protein CASRKFPRDRLQETQYF.

The chain links TRBV10-3 to TRBJ2-3; 13 positions match TRBD2. The CDR3 covers 15 residues. Germline CDR1 reads ENHRY; CDR2 reads SYGVKD. Unmatched junction bases numbered 2, after V lost 8 bases and J lost 0 bases. The CDR3 spells CAIGTSGISTDTQYF. In DNA, the CDR3 is TGTGCCATCGGGACTAGCGGGATTAGCACAGATACGCAGTATTTT.

This clone showed up just a few times. The chain is built from TRBV30 and TRBJ2-7, with a weak D call TRBD1 (6 bases). Germline CDR1 is GTSNPN and CDR2 is SVGIG (reference sequence). The CDR3 has 13 residues. V dropped 5 bases and J dropped 0 bases, with 11 bases sitting between them. The DNA of the CDR3 is TGTGCCTGGGAAACAGGGTTCTCCTACGAGCAGTACTTC. Translated, it gives CAWETGFSYEQYF.

This chain uses TRBV14 with TRBJ1-6; D is undetermined. V gave up 0 bases and J gave up 9 bases, with 9 bases separating them. Germline V gene data show CDR1 as SGHDN and CDR2 as FVKESK. The CDR3 length is 14 residues. CDR3 coding DNA: TGTGCCAGCAGCCAAGATCGAGGCGGTTCACCCCTCCACTTT. Its translation is CASSQDRGGSPLHF.

This chain links TRBV27 with TRBJ2-7; 10 bases are a match to TRBD1. Per the germline V gene, CDR1 is MNHEY and CDR2 is SMNVEV (reference sequence). Trimming cost V 3 bases and J 6 bases; bases outside gene matches: 8. This CDR3 spans 15 amino acids. The chain's CDR3 is CASSLYRDRGGEQYF. The CDR3 coding sequence is TGTGCCAGCAGTTTGTACCGGGACAGGGGAGGCGAGCAGTACTTC.

This chain joins TRBV4-1 and TRBJ1-2; D is perhaps TRBD1 (6 bases). Germline CDR1 and CDR2: MGHRA and YSYEKL. This CDR3 has 17 amino acids. Deletions cut 1 base from V and 3 bases from J, with 18 bases between. DNA for the CDR3: TGCGCCAGCAGCCAAGTTTCACGCAGGGGTTCTCACTATGGCTACACCTTC. Protein sequence: CASSQVSRRGSHYGYTF.

This clone has more than one count but fewer than ten. Mismatch with germline at one junction end may stem from a read error. As DNA, the CDR3 is TGTTCCAGCAGCTTGACAGCCTACGAGCAGTACTTC. Amino acid sequence: CSSSLTAYEQYF. The gene calls are TRBV7-9 and TRBJ2-7, with D possibly TRBD1 on 5 matching bases. The V gene's germline CDR1 is SEHNR and CDR2 FQNEAQ (reference sequence). The CDR3 runs 12 residues.

This clone has a handful of counts. The CDR3, as DNA: TGTGCCAGCAGCTTCGGCGGGACAGGGGTCGAGCAGTACTTC. This gives the protein CASSFGGTGVEQYF. This sequence joins TRBV7-2 and TRBJ2-7; the match to TRBD1 covers 10 bases. This CDR3 comprises 14 residues. V was clipped by 3 bases and J by 6 bases; unmatched bases: 5. The V gene's germline CDR1 is SGHTA and CDR2 FQGNSA.

CDR3 sequence: CASSAGLAGGGYEQFF. The CDR3 DNA follows: TGCGCCAGCAGCGCCGGACTAGCGGGAGGAGGGTATGAGCAGTTCTTC. The rearrangement uses TRBV5-1 and TRBJ2-1; 14 bases map to TRBD2. CDR3 length: 16 residues. Germline loops: CDR1 SGHRS, CDR2 YFSETQ. Losses at the gene ends were 4 bases for V and 8 bases for J; bases not matched to a gene: 8. Using reference TRBV5-1 and TRBJ2-1 for the parts outside the CDR3, the full variable domain is KAGVTQTPRYLIKTRGQQVTLSCSPISGHRSVSWYQQTPGQGLQFLFEYFSETQRNKGNFPGRFSGRQFSNSRSEMNVSTLELGDSALYLCASSAGLAGGGYEQFFGPGTRLTVL.

This sequence joins TRBV7-9 and TRBJ1-5; perhaps TRBD1 as D (6 bases). Germline V lookup: CDR1 SEHNR, CDR2 FQNEAQ (reference sequence). This CDR3 region has 13 residues. V was clipped by 1 base and J by 7 bases, with 8 bases between them. For the CDR3, the DNA is TGTGCCAGCAGCTTAGAAGGGGGACAGCCCCAGCATTTT. It codes for CASSLEGGQPQHF.